The entry below gives a single T cell receptor beta chain sequence along with its context. The target antigen is unknown. With constant-segment primers, 5'RACE yielded cDNA libraries of TCR alpha and TCR beta that carried sample barcodes and UMIs. TCRdb fed the 5' RACE reads into MiXCR, producing one record per CDR3 protein. The sample consists of some 340,000 distinct CDR3 sequences, about an eighth of them appearing once. The data stem from a study of T-cell memory formation after mild COVID-19. Notes on the study in general: Memory cells collected pre-infection included some clones that later responded, suggesting cross-reactive memory joined. What remained unconfirmed was the SARS-CoV-2 specificity of second-wave clones peaking on day 37.

Germline CDR1 SGHTA, CDR2 FQGNSA. V trimming: 2 bases; J trimming: 5 bases; junction bases outside the gene matches: 9. CDR3 length equals 16 residues. The receptor was derived from a man between 18 and 35 years old who had mild COVID-19 (a few samples of this study predate the infection). Cell type and time point are not known. Sequenced material: PBMCs or a T cell subset sorted from them (not recorded which). The chain combines TRBV7-2 with TRBJ2-5; 9 bases are shared with TRBD2. The CDR3 loop is CASSLTQAGGRETQYF. In nucleotides, the CDR3 is TGTGCCAGCAGCTTAACGCAAGCGGGGGGCCGGGAGACCCAGTACTTC.